The T cell receptor (beta chain) under discussion was sequenced for a study of T-cell memory formation after mild COVID-19 (dated by TCRdb to about 2021). Some background on the complete study: Most TCR sequence clusters were specific to one of the two donors. In two donors, T-cell clones that expanded and contracted after mild COVID-19 were followed by sequencing TCRalpha and TCRbeta repertoires longitudinally. The cohort comprised two young, previously healthy adult volunteers, one female and one male.

Ficoll-Paque density gradient centrifugation was used to isolate PBMCs. This clonotype was observed a handful of times. Its antigen is not yet known. Base qualities are not recorded, but no much larger clone differs from it by a single base. The germline V gene gives CDR1 as SGHTA and CDR2 as FQGTGA. The CDR3 contains 15 residues, cysteine and phenylalanine counted. The only DNA kept is the CDR3, 45 bases in frame from the first base. The germline ends are 18 bases apart after V is trimmed by 5 bases and J by 8 bases. These reads were obtained on an Illumina NovaSeq 6000. TCRalpha and TCRbeta cDNA libraries were built by 5'RACE with constant-segment primers, adding sample barcodes and unique molecular identifiers. Trizol reagent was used to extract RNA from every sample. Amplification of the libraries took two PCR steps, and the second step added a second sample barcode plus Illumina TruSeq adapters. Sequencing of the libraries was done on an Illumina NovaSeq, producing 2 x 150 bp paired-end reads. As for the original processing: Demultiplexing of reads and collapsing into UMI-guided consensus sequences were performed with migec v1.2.7. Using mixcr v2.1.11, UMI consensuses were aligned to TRA and TRB V and J templates and then assembled into clonotypes. Expanded or contracted clonotypes were those called significant by both edgeR and NoisET, with noise models trained on biological replicates. For edgeR calls, the thresholds were a false discovery rate-adjusted p below 0.01 and a log2 fold-change of 1. As an exploratory analysis of dynamics, max-normalized trajectories of the 1000 most abundant clonotypes were examined with PCA combined with hierarchical clustering. Separately sequenced CD4+ and CD8+ repertoires were used to assign a CD4 or CD8 phenotype to each responding clone. TCRdb trimmed public reads at Q25 via fastp, called clones via MiXCR and kept in-frame beta chains. Under each unique CDR3 protein, matching rows form one entry showing the most common genes and DNA. What appears here as the V and J calls and clone size reflects TCRdb's work, not the paper's. The sample contains 80,000 to 90,000 distinct CDR3 sequences, roughly 25% of them found a single time. The top ten clonotypes cover roughly 39% of the sample.

General study outcomes and caveats: Clones that contracted from day 15 to 85 showed balanced CD4/CD8 phenotypes, whereas a second wave of clones that expanded from day 15 to 37 leaned towards CD4+. Whether the second-wave clones peaking on day 37 were SARS-CoV-2 specific was not confirmed. Contracting CD4+ clones appeared mostly in the CM and EM memory subsets, whereas CD8+ clones were enriched in EMRA. The study covered only a couple of mild cases, and larger cohorts including severe cases with pre-infection samples were considered necessary. Some responding clones were detected in pre-infection memory, suggesting pre-existing cross-reactive memory T cells joined the SARS-CoV-2 response.

The sequence derives from a young man who had mild COVID-19 (a few samples of this study predate the infection). The sample titles of this study are shuffled in the database, so cell type and time point are left out; the donor was told from shared clones. The sequence joins TRBV7-3 to TRBJ2-2; matching of 6 bases hints at TRBD2 as the D gene. The source material was PBMCs or a T cell subset sorted from them (not recorded which). The DNA reads TGTGCCAGCAGCCTTACTGGACTAATCGGGGGGGAGCTGTTTTTT. Translation gives CASSLTGLIGGELFF. Supplemented by the reference TRBV7-3 and TRBJ2-2 proteins around the CDR3, the complete variable domain is GAGVSQTPSNKVTEKGKYVELRCDPISGHTALYWYRQSLGQGPEFLIYFQGTGAADDSGLPNDRFFAVRPEGSVSTLKIQRTERGDSAVYLCASSLTGLIGGELFFGEGSRLTVL.